This T cell receptor beta chain was sequenced during a study of T cell responses to AZD1222 COVID-19 vaccine. General study findings and limits: Among those given AZD1222, only five to seven were seropositive at baseline. Elevations in Spike-specific TCR breadth and depth followed administration of two AZD1222 doses. White British donors predominated, females outnumbered males, and clonal diversity was possibly underestimated. Spike-wide vaccine-associated CD4 TCRs dominated at 160-218 and 743-854.

Regarding this clone: The antigen remains undetermined.

The repertoire was sequenced with immunoSEQ multiplex PCR; TCRdb's copy has only in-frame clones and lacks some. In the table there are around 110,000 clones, 90% to 95% of which are singletons. The ends were cut back, 5 bases at V and 9 bases at J, with 14 bases in the middle. The CDR3 has 13 residues. Germline lookup yields CDR1 SGHTA and CDR2 FQGNSA. This chain connects TRBV7-2 to TRBJ2-1, with D perhaps matching TRBD1 or TRBD2 (5 bases each). The sequence was obtained from an adult in good health. The sample here was peripheral blood, taken on day 0 of AZD1222 vaccination. Written as DNA, the CDR3 is TGTGCCAGCAGCCGGGACGGGAAATCTGAGCAGTTCTTC. It yields the protein CASSRDGKSEQFF.